Below, 8 T cell receptor beta chains from the same sample are listed, as sequenced in a study of T cell responses to AZD1222 COVID-19 vaccine. Clones were sequenced by immunoSEQ multiplex PCR, and TCRdb holds only the in-frame ones, with some missing. The sample consists of 150,000 to 180,000 clones, about nine tenths of them appearing once. Material: peripheral blood, obtained on day 0 of MenACWY control vaccination. All receptors derive from an adult in good health.

J is TRBJ1-2 and V is TRBV11-2; D not certain. CDR1 is SGHAT, CDR2 FQNNGV, per germline. Trimming pared 1 base from V and 2 bases from J, leaving 5 bases between. The CDR3 sequence is 13 residues long. This chain's CDR3 is CASSLGPNYGYTF. CDR3 coding DNA: TGTGCCAGCAGCTTAGGTCCCAACTATGGCTACACCTTC. The complete variable domain, with remaining parts taken from reference TRBV11-2 and TRBJ1-2, reads EAGVAQSPRYKIIEKRQSVAFWCNPISGHATLYWYQQILGQGPKLLIQFQNNGVVDDSQLPKDRFSAERLKGVDSTLKIQPAKLEDSAVYLCASSLGPNYGYTFGSGTRLTVV.

The rearrangement joins TRBV28 to TRBJ1-1, with D tentatively TRBD1 (5 bases). This CDR3 is 14 amino acids long. V was cut by 6 bases and J by 8 bases, with 19 bases left in between. CDR1 MDHEN and CDR2 SYDVKM come from the germline V gene. The CDR3 coding sequence is TGTGCCAGCAGGAGCCTCGGGACTCGACTCGAAGCTTTCTTT. Its protein product is CASRSLGTRLEAFF. Full variable domain (outside the CDR3, taken from reference TRBV28 and TRBJ1-1): DVKVTQSSRYLVKRTGEKVFLECVQDMDHENMFWYRQDPGLGLRLIYFSYDVKMKEKGDIPEGYSVSREKKERFSLILESASTNQTSMYLCASRSLGTRLEAFFGQGTRLTVV.

The chain uses TRBV7-2 and TRBJ2-3; unclear D gene. Per the germline V gene, CDR1 is SGHTA and CDR2 is FQGNSA. Trimming stripped 5 bases from V and 3 bases from J, with 15 bases between. The CDR3 runs 15 residues. CDR3 sequence: CASSVEGAGTDTQYF. In DNA form, the CDR3 reads TGTGCCAGCAGCGTAGAAGGAGCCGGTACAGATACGCAGTATTTT.

V usage is TRBV24-1 and J usage is TRBJ2-2; the match to TRBD1 covers 12 bases. Trimming at V came to 3 bases and at J to 3 bases, leaving 7 bases not matched to a gene. The CDR3 consists of 18 residues. CDR1 is KGHDR and CDR2 is SFDVKD in the germline V gene. Here the CDR3 reads CATSDPTGTGGHTGELFF. In DNA, the CDR3 is TGTGCCACCAGTGATCCCACCGGGACAGGGGGCCACACCGGGGAGCTGTTTTTT.

This chain connects TRBV18 to TRBJ1-4; a weak D match, TRBD1 (5 bases). The CDR3 covers 14 residues. Germline V gene data show CDR1 as KGHSH and CDR2 as LQKENI. V was cut by 6 bases and J by 0 bases, with 8 bases left in between. The CDR3 bases are TGTGCCAGCTCCAGGGTCTCAACTAATGAAAAACTGTTTTTT. Protein: CASSRVSTNEKLFF.

The chain links TRBV9 to TRBJ1-1; no definite D call. The CDR3 sequence is 15 residues long. Germline values: CDR1 SGDLS, CDR2 YYNGEE. V was pared by 1 base and J by 8 bases, with 18 bases between. The CDR3 spells CASSVLVGSRAEAFF. DNA of the CDR3: TGTGCCAGCAGCGTACTCGTGGGCTCTCGGGCGGAAGCTTTCTTT.

The rearrangement joins TRBV25-1 to TRBJ2-2; TRBD1 matches 8 bases. Germline values: CDR1 MGHDK, CDR2 SYGVNS. CDR3 length: 15 residues. After removal of 6 bases from V and 5 bases from J, the junction contained 8 bases not matched to a gene. CDR3 region: CASRPDRGGTGELFF. The CDR3 bases are TGTGCCAGCAGGCCCGACAGGGGCGGAACCGGGGAGCTGTTTTTT. Together with reference TRBV25-1 and TRBJ2-2, the CDR3 gives the full variable domain: EADIYQTPRYLVIGTGKKITLECSQTMGHDKMYWYQQDPGMELHLIHYSYGVNSTEKGDLSSESTVSRIRTEHFPLTLESARPSHTSQYLCASRPDRGGTGELFFGEGSRLTVL.

The chain is built from TRBV11-2 and TRBJ2-4; no clear D. Germline V lookup: CDR1 SGHAT, CDR2 FQNNGV. Deletions cut 5 bases from V and 8 bases from J, with 16 bases between. This CDR3 has 14 residues. The DNA for the CDR3 is TGTGCCAGCAGCCCGCCCCGAGCCGGAGACATTCAGTACTTC. It is translated as CASSPPRAGDIQYF.